A single sample gave rise to the 18 T cell receptor beta chains below, sequenced in a study of blood T cell repertoires in COVID-19. The method was immunoSEQ multiplex PCR; TCRdb's version includes in-frame clones alone and lacks a portion of them. The sample lists around 120,000 clones, roughly 80% occurring once. The sample comprised peripheral blood. These receptor sequences come from a man between 65 and 85 years old with acute or convalescent COVID-19.

J is TRBJ2-5 and V is TRBV3-1 (or the pseudogene TRBV3-2), with TRBD1 identical over 10 bases. Germline V gene lookup returns CDR1 LGHDT and CDR2 YNNKEL (reference sequence). The V and J ends lost 1 base and 7 bases, in that order; junction bases with no gene match: 6. The CDR3 runs to 15 residues. Here the CDR3 reads CASSQATGGAGTQYF. CDR3 DNA sequence: TGTGCCAGCAGCCAAGCGACAGGGGGCGCGGGGACCCAGTACTTC.

This sequence joins TRBV28 and TRBJ1-5; possible D gene TRBD1, 6 bases. V dropped 6 bases and J dropped 6 bases, with 18 bases sitting between them. The germline CDR1 and CDR2 sequences are MDHEN and SYDVKM. The CDR3 length is 15 residues. This CDR3 reads CASSPPDRTGQPQHF. In DNA, the CDR3 is TGTGCCAGCAGCCCCCCCGACAGGACGGGTCAGCCCCAGCATTTT. Drawing the rest from reference TRBV28 and TRBJ1-5, the complete variable domain is DVKVTQSSRYLVKRTGEKVFLECVQDMDHENMFWYRQDPGLGLRLIYFSYDVKMKEKGDIPEGYSVSREKKERFSLILESASTNQTSMYLCASSPPDRTGQPQHFGDGTRLSIL.

The chain is built from TRBV4-1 and TRBJ1-1; a possible D gene is TRBD1 (6 bases). The CDR3 sequence is 14 residues long. CDR1 MGHRA and CDR2 YSYEKL come from the germline V gene. V shed 3 bases and J shed 3 bases, with 11 bases lying between them. Here the CDR3 DNA reads TGCGCCAGCAGCCAGAAACAGGGCTACACTGAAGCTTTCTTT. Encoded protein: CASSQKQGYTEAFF.

The chain links TRBV19 to TRBJ1-2, with 8 bases fitting TRBD1. The V segment lost 4 bases and the J segment 0 bases; nucleotides outside the gene matches: 4. The CDR3 runs to 15 residues. The germline CDR1 and CDR2 sequences are LNHDA and SQIVND (reference sequence). As DNA, the CDR3 is TGTGCCAGTAGTAGCAGGGGGCATCCTAACTATGGCTACACCTTC. Translation: CASSSRGHPNYGYTF.

The gene calls are TRBV5-6 and TRBJ2-5, with 7 bases fitting TRBD2. V gave up 1 base and J gave up 3 bases; unmatched junction bases: 3. The CDR3 has 14 residues. Germline values: CDR1 SGHDT, CDR2 YYEEEE. The chain's CDR3 is CASSLLADEETQYF. For the CDR3, the DNA is TGTGCCAGCAGCTTGCTAGCGGACGAAGAGACCCAGTACTTC.

The rearrangement joins TRBV9 to TRBJ2-7; a possible D gene is TRBD2 (7 bases). V was trimmed by 2 bases and J by 1 base, leaving 13 bases between them. CDR3 length: 15 amino acids. CDR1 is SGDLS, CDR2 YYNGEE, per germline. CDR3 sequence: CASSVGGGGSYEQYF. CDR3 DNA: TGTGCCAGCAGCGTCGGAGGGGGAGGGTCCTACGAGCAGTACTTC.

This clone was recorded only once. The J gene is TRBJ2-1, the V gene TRBV27; 8 nucleotides agree with TRBD2. CDR1 is MNHEY and CDR2 is SMNVEV in the germline V gene (reference sequence). The CDR3 is 13 residues long. V was pared by 3 bases and J by 9 bases, with 4 bases of the junction left unmatched. CDR3 DNA sequence: TGTGCCAGCAGTTTCTCTAGCGGGCCTGAGCAGTTCTTC. The encoded protein is CASSFSSGPEQFF.

This chain joins TRBV18 and TRBJ1-2, with a possible D match to TRBD1 (5 bases). This CDR3 has 14 residues. V shed 4 bases and J shed 4 bases, with 13 bases lying between them. Germline V gene data show CDR1 as KGHSH and CDR2 as LQKENI. The CDR3 coding sequence is TGTGCCAGCTCACGTGAAGTCGACAGCTATGGCTACACCTTC. Translation: CASSREVDSYGYTF.

On this clone: Other DNA sequences in the same sample also yield this CDR3. This chain connects TRBV25-1 to TRBJ2-5, with D uncertain. With 5 bases removed from V and 4 bases from J, the gap between germline ends came to 11 bases. This CDR3 has 13 residues. From germline, CDR1 is MGHDK and CDR2 SYGVNS. CDR3 amino acids: CASSPLARETQYF. CDR3 nucleotide sequence: TGTGCCAGCAGTCCGTTAGCCCGAGAGACCCAGTACTTC.

The CDR3 DNA reads as TGTGCCAGCAGTGGAGGGTCGAGCAATCAGCCCCAGCATTTT. Translation: CASSGGSSNQPQHF. The gene calls are TRBV2 and TRBJ1-5; D is undetermined. The germline gives CDR1 SNHLY, CDR2 FYNNEI. V shed 4 bases and J shed 1 base, with 8 bases lying between them. This CDR3 is 14 amino acids long.

The chain is built from TRBV2 and TRBJ2-5; D call uncertain. Germline CDR1 reads SNHLY; CDR2 reads FYNNEI. V dropped 4 bases and J dropped 5 bases, with 11 bases sitting between them. The length of the CDR3 is 13 residues. For the CDR3, the DNA is TGTGCCAGCAGTGTCGAGACTGTCGAGACCCAGTACTTC. It is translated as CASSVETVETQYF.

This clone was recorded a few times. Here the CDR3 reads CASMSTKQGRSPLHF. The DNA of the CDR3 is TGTGCCAGCATGTCGACAAAACAGGGTCGATCACCCCTCCACTTT. The genes are TRBV6-6 and TRBJ1-6; D perhaps matches TRBD1 (6 bases). From germline, CDR1 is MNHNY and CDR2 SVGAGI (reference sequence). Trimming cost V 7 bases and J 10 bases, with 20 bases left between them. The CDR3 has 15 residues.

The chain uses TRBV6-2 or TRBV6-3 and TRBJ1-1; the D is unclear. V lost 0 bases and J lost 4, with 6 bases in between. Germline V gene lookup returns CDR1 MNHEY and CDR2 SVGEGT. This CDR3 is built from 13 residues. CDR3 amino acids: CASSYSGSTEAFF. CDR3 bases: TGTGCCAGCAGTTACTCAGGGAGCACTGAAGCTTTCTTT.

The rearrangement links TRBV5-5 to TRBJ2-7; D not resolved. CDR1 and CDR2 (germline): SGHKS, YYEKEE (reference sequence). The V gene lost 4 bases and the J gene lost 4 bases, with 9 bases spanning the gap. The CDR3 has 12 amino acids. This chain's CDR3 is CASSPNLYEQYF. In DNA, the CDR3 is TGTGCCAGCAGCCCAAACTTATACGAGCAGTACTTC.

The V call is TRBV30, the J call TRBJ2-1, with a tentative D call TRBD2 (7 bases). The CDR3 is 14 residues long. Per germline, CDR1 GTSNPN and CDR2 SVGIG (reference sequence). Trimming pared 5 bases from V and 5 bases from J, leaving 16 bases between. CDR3 nucleotide sequence: TGTGCCTGGGGCTCGGGGGGCCTACACAATGAGCAGTTCTTC. This codes for CAWGSGGLHNEQFF. Drawing the rest from reference TRBV30 and TRBJ2-1, the complete variable domain is SQTIHQWPATLVQPVGSPLSLECTVEGTSNPNLYWYRQAAGRGLQLLFYSVGIGQISSEVPQNLSASRPQDRQFILSSKKLLLSDSGFYLCAWGSGGLHNEQFFGPGTRLTVL.

V gene TRBV7-9 combines with J gene TRBJ2-4; a weak D match, TRBD1 (5 bases). Trimming pared 5 bases from V and 8 bases from J, leaving 13 bases between. The CDR3 extends over 13 amino acids. The germline V gene has CDR1 SEHNR and CDR2 FQNEAQ (reference sequence). CDR3 DNA: TGTGCCAGCAGCCCAGACAGTTTATACATTCAGTACTTC. This sequence encodes CASSPDSLYIQYF.

V usage is TRBV7-8 and J usage is TRBJ1-2; possibly TRBD1 for D (6 bases). Germline lookup yields CDR1 SGHVS and CDR2 FQNEAQ. V was cut by 1 base and J by 9 bases, with 9 bases left in between. The CDR3 extends over 12 amino acids. CDR3 region: CASSLDRASYTF. Written as DNA, the CDR3 is TGTGCCAGCAGCTTAGACAGGGCAAGCTACACCTTC.

The gene calls are TRBV19 and TRBJ2-3, with TRBD2 matching 13 bases. Germline values: CDR1 LNHDA, CDR2 SQIVND (reference sequence). The J segment lost 6 bases and the V segment lost 11 bases, leaving 8 bases of the junction unmatched. The CDR3 has 14 residues. The CDR3 DNA sequence: TGTGCCGTGGGGACTAGCGGGGTGGGGGATACGCAGTATTTT. It yields the protein CAVGTSGVGDTQYF.